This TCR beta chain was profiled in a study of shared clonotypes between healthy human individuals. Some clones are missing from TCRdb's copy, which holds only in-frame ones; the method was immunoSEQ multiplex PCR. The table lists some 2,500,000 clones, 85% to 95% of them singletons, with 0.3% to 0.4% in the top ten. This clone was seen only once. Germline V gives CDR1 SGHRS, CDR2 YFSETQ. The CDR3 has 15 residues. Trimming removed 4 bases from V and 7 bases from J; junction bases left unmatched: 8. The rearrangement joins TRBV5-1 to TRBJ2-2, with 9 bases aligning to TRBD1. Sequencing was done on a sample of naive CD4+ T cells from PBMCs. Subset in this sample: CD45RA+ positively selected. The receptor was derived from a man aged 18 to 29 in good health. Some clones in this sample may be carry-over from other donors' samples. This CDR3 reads CASSPGQGIVGELFF. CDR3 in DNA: TGCGCCAGCAGCCCGGGACAGGGAATTGTCGGGGAGCTGTTTTTT.